These 19 T cell receptor beta chains were sequenced from one sample in a study of T cells after yellow fever vaccination (dated by TCRdb to between 2018 and 2021). The intended sense of this specimen's treatment or condition label: live attenuated yellow fever vaccine strain. The library was produced with 5' RACE. Sequenced using an Illumina HiSeq 2500. TCRdb reprocessed the public reads (quality trimming at Q25 with fastp, clone calling with MiXCR) and kept in-frame beta chains. CDR3 protein sequences are deduplicated, and each keeps its most common genes and DNA. Across this sample there are under 550,000 distinct CDR3 sequences, with 21% seen only once. The top ten constitute about 15% of the sample. Sequences were derived from PBMCs, sampled 20 to 25 days after the first yellow fever vaccination. These receptors were obtained from a man aged 18 to 29 who received the YFV17D yellow fever vaccine.

This clonotype was seen a handful of times. V usage is TRBV7-9 and J usage is TRBJ1-5, with a tentative D call TRBD1 (5 bases). V lost 1 base to trimming and J lost 6 bases, with 13 bases between them. This CDR3 has 15 residues. In germline, CDR1 is SEHNR, CDR2 FQNEAQ (reference sequence). In DNA, the CDR3 is TGTGCCAGCAGCTTAGGGCAGGGCCTATTTCAGCCCCAGCATTTT. This translates into CASSLGQGLFQPQHF.

A few counts support this clonotype. The chain carries TRBV6-5 and TRBJ2-4, with 7 bases lining up with TRBD2. J gave up 1 base and V 4 bases, and 7 bases lay outside the gene matches. Per germline, CDR1 MNHEY and CDR2 SVGAGI. The CDR3 is made up of 16 amino acids. This CDR3 is CASSFGLEGAKNIQYF. DNA for the CDR3: TGTGCCAGCAGTTTTGGACTAGAAGGGGCCAAAAACATTCAGTACTTC.

In its sample, this clonotype was seen a few times. The chain links TRBV5-1 to TRBJ1-2, with 12 bases lining up with TRBD1. V shed 4 bases, J shed 9 bases, and the junction held 4 bases outside the gene matches. The germline gives CDR1 SGHRS, CDR2 YFSETQ. There are 13 residues in the CDR3. The DNA for the CDR3 is TGCGCCAGCAGCCCGGGACAGGGGGCAAGCTACACCTTC. It is translated as CASSPGQGASYTF.

This clonotype has more than one count but fewer than ten. The genes are TRBV7-2 and TRBJ2-7, with D uncertain. Germline V gene data show CDR1 as SGHTA and CDR2 as FQGNSA. Deletions cut 1 base from V and 0 bases from J, with 13 bases between. CDR3 length equals 16 residues. CDR3 region: CASSLDSDVSSYEQYF. CDR3 DNA sequence: TGTGCCAGCAGCTTAGATTCGGACGTGAGCTCCTACGAGCAGTACTTC.

This clonotype has a handful of counts. V usage is TRBV2 and J usage is TRBJ1-5, with TRBD1 matching over 8 bases. Germline trimming cut 1 base from V and 7 bases from J; bases unmatched to any gene: 3. This CDR3 region has 14 residues. Looked up from germline, CDR1 is SNHLY and CDR2 is FYNNEI. The CDR3 region is CASSEEQGGQPQHF. DNA of the CDR3: TGTGCCAGCAGTGAAGAACAGGGGGGACAGCCCCAGCATTTT.

The chain carries TRBV15 and TRBJ2-3; 7 bases line up with TRBD2. J lost 1 base, V lost 4 bases, and 2 bases had no gene match. Looked up from germline, CDR1 is LNHNV and CDR2 is YYDKDF (reference sequence). The CDR3 spans 14 residues. In DNA form, the CDR3 reads TGTGCCACCAGCAACCGGGGGGGCACAGATACGCAGTATTTT. Translating it yields CATSNRGGTDTQYF.

This chain links TRBV12-3 or TRBV12-4 with TRBJ1-1; D is unclear. Trimming pared 5 bases from V and 5 bases from J, leaving 12 bases between. This CDR3 region has 13 residues. CDR3 in amino acids: CASSIMRATEAFF. Here the CDR3 DNA reads TGTGCCAGCAGTATCATGAGGGCGACTGAAGCTTTCTTT.

This chain joins TRBV18 and TRBJ2-7; TRBD1 matches at 7 bases. The V gene end was trimmed by 0 bases and the J gene end by 12 bases; junction bases not matched to a gene: 11. The CDR3 contains 14 residues. From germline, CDR1 is KGHSH and CDR2 LQKENI. CDR3 DNA sequence: TGTGCCAGCTCACCACCGGTCAGTACAGGGGCCCTGTACGTC. It codes for CASSPPVSTGALYV.

The genes are TRBV29-1 and TRBJ2-3; possibly TRBD1 for D (6 bases). V lost 5 bases, J lost 1 base, and 10 bases lay in between. CDR3 size: 13 residues. CDR1 and CDR2 from the germline V gene are SQVTM and ANQGSEA. CDR3: CSVNRAGTDTQYF. The CDR3 DNA reads as TGCAGCGTTAACAGGGCCGGCACAGATACGCAGTATTTT.

The rearrangement joins TRBV6-1 to TRBJ1-4, with D possibly TRBD1 on 5 matching bases. This CDR3 contains 14 residues. Deletions cut 3 bases from V and 4 bases from J, with 9 bases between. Germline V CDR1 and CDR2: MNHNS, SASEGT. CDR3: CASSDTRGNEKLFF. The CDR3 bases are TGTGCCAGCAGTGATACTAGGGGTAATGAAAAACTGTTTTTT.

This clonotype has only a few counts. The rearrangement joins TRBV3-1 to TRBJ2-3; 8 nucleotides match TRBD2. Germline CDR1 is LGHDT and CDR2 is YNNKEL (reference sequence). The V gene end was trimmed by 0 bases and the J gene end by 2 bases; junction bases not matched to a gene: 4. The length of the CDR3 is 16 residues. As DNA, the CDR3 is TGTGCCAGCAGCCAAGAGTCGACTAGCGACACAGATACGCAGTATTTT. Encoded protein: CASSQESTSDTDTQYF.

This clonotype was recorded a few times. The chain combines TRBV20-1 with TRBJ1-5, with D perhaps matching TRBD1 (5 bases). Germline V gene sequence: CDR1 DFQATT, CDR2 SNEGSKA (reference sequence). There are 15 residues in the CDR3. V dropped 2 bases and J dropped 6 bases, with 17 bases sitting between them. The CDR3 reads CSARNLGTRGQPQHF. CDR3 in DNA: TGCAGTGCTAGAAATTTAGGGACCCGAGGTCAGCCCCAGCATTTT.

The genes are TRBV11-2 and TRBJ2-7; D call uncertain. The V end was cut by 5 bases, the J end by 0 bases, with 11 bases between. From germline, CDR1 is SGHAT and CDR2 FQNNGV. The CDR3 contains 14 residues. The CDR3 region has the DNA TGTGCCAGCAGCCCGTCGGCCCTCTCCTACGAGCAGTACTTC. This translates into CASSPSALSYEQYF.

This clonotype was seen only a few times. The rearrangement joins TRBV7-6 to TRBJ2-5, with D perhaps TRBD1 (6 bases). The CDR3 has 14 amino acids. Germline values: CDR1 SGHVS, CDR2 FNYEAQ. The germline V and J ends were trimmed by 5 bases and 5 bases, with 15 bases remaining between them. CDR3 coding DNA: TGTGCCAGCAGCCAAGGGGGAGAGGGGGAGACCCAGTACTTC. Translating gives CASSQGGEGETQYF.

This clonotype appeared a few times. This chain joins TRBV4-2 and TRBJ2-1, with 9 bases matching TRBD2. The CDR3 sequence is 16 residues long. J was trimmed by 3 bases and V by 1 base; bases with no gene match: 4. Germline V gene data show CDR1 as LGHNA and CDR2 as YNFKEQ. CDR3 sequence: CASSQASGGNYNEQFF. CDR3 nucleotides: TGTGCCAGCAGCCAAGCGAGCGGGGGGAACTACAATGAGCAGTTCTTC.

V is TRBV5-4 and J is TRBJ2-1, with D perhaps given as TRBD1 or TRBD2 (6 bases each). V gave up 3 bases and J gave up 0 bases, with 10 bases separating them. Germline lookup yields CDR1 SGHNT and CDR2 YYREEE (reference sequence). This CDR3 spans 15 amino acids. The CDR3 is CASSWPGASYNEQFF. In nucleotides, the CDR3 is TGTGCCAGCAGCTGGCCGGGGGCCTCCTACAATGAGCAGTTCTTC.

The DNA of the CDR3 is TGTGCCAGCAGCTCCCGGGGTCAGCCCCAGCATTTT. This encodes CASSSRGQPQHF. V gene TRBV7-2 combines with J gene TRBJ1-5; D is unclear. There are 12 residues in the CDR3. Germline CDR1 and CDR2: SGHTA and FQGNSA. Trimming shortened V by 4 bases and J by 6 bases, and 7 bases separated the two germline ends.

In this sample, this clonotype turned up a few times. The chain couples TRBV6-1 to TRBJ1-3; D uncertain. Trimming took off 7 bases at V and 0 bases at J, with 13 bases between the two ends. The CDR3 is 15 amino acids. CDR1 and CDR2 from the germline V gene are MNHNS and SASEGT. The CDR3 sequence is CASTGPGSSGNTIYF. The DNA of the CDR3 is TGTGCCAGCACAGGTCCCGGGAGCTCTGGAAACACCATATATTTT.

This sequence joins TRBV2 and TRBJ1-2; no clear D. The CDR3 has 14 residues. Germline lookup yields CDR1 SNHLY and CDR2 FYNNEI. V lost 9 bases, J lost 0 bases, and 14 bases lay in between. CDR3 nucleotides: TGTGCCAGTACCGAGGACGGACCTAACTATGGCTACACCTTC. Protein: CASTEDGPNYGYTF.